This TCR beta chain was documented in a study of beta chain features in type 1 diabetes. TCRB transcripts that were expressed got sequenced, as all of the isolated RNA had been reverse transcribed. Measured with immunoSEQ multiplex PCR; TCRdb has only the in-frame clones, and not every one. The repertoire holds hundreds of thousands of clones, with roughly 12% as singletons. The CDR3 contains 15 residues. The trim removed 6 bases at V and 4 bases at J, leaving 7 bases unmatched. Germline values: CDR1 SGHAT, CDR2 FQNNGV. In its sample, this clone was seen a few times. This clonotype was obtained from a man in his late teens or twenties in good health. The chain recombines TRBV11-2 with TRBJ2-1; 9 nucleotides match TRBD1. Material: naive CD4+ T cells from blood. The CDR3 protein is CASSSEGTGYNEQFF. The CDR3 coding sequence is TGTGCCAGCAGTTCAGAGGGGACAGGGTACAATGAGCAGTTCTTC.